The clone carrying this T cell receptor (beta chain) has ten or more counts. TCRdb re-called the PCR reads via MiXCR. The data contain around 12,000 clones, 12% of them singletons. Germline V gene sequence: CDR1 DFQATT, CDR2 SNEGSKA (reference sequence). The J segment lost 6 bases and the V segment lost 7 bases, leaving 4 bases of the junction unmatched. The CDR3 is made up of 13 amino acids. This sample stems from a study of metastatic and nonmetastatic thyroid tumors. No treatment of any kind had been given to any patient before thyroid surgery. The chain couples TRBV20-1 to TRBJ2-1, with TRBD2 identical over 12 bases. The sequence derives from a female donor with papillary thyroid cancer or a benign thyroid nodule (not recorded which). Some clones in this sample may be carry-over from other donors' samples. Source material: blood. In nucleotides, the CDR3 is TGCAGTGAGACTAGCGGGAGTATCAATGAGCAGTTCTTC. Translating it yields CSETSGSINEQFF.